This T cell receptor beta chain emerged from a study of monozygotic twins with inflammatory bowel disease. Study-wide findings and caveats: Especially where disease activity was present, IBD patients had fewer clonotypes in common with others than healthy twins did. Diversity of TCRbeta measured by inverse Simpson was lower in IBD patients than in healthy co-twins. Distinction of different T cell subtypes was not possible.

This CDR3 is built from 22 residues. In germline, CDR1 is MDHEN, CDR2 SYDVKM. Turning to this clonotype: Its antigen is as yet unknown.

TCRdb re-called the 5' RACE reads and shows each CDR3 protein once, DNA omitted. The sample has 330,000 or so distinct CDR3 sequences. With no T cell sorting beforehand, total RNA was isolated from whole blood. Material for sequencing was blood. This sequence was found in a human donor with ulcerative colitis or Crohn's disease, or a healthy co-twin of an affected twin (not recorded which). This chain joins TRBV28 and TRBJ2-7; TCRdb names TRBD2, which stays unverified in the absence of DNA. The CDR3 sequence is CASSLLGAGTSGQTLGFYEQYF.